The clone carrying this TCR beta chain was recorded at least ten times. No antigen is known for it. A second PCR, run for roughly 7 to 11 cycles, used a sample-barcoded 5' primer plus a J-beta primer mix. One entry per CDR3 protein results from TCRdb running MiXCR on the 5' RACE reads. Counted here are around 900,000 distinct CDR3 sequences, around 26% occurring once; the ten biggest clones make up about 18%. The sample is drawn from a study of blood T cells in healthy people across ages. About the study: Through template switching, about one barcoded beta molecule was captured per two T cells, as measured in model experiments. Study conclusions and caveats: TCR beta diversity was tightly associated with the proportion of naive T cells. Long-lived and aged donors differed, with more naive CD4+ cells and higher diversity in the long-lived.

Each donor gave roughly 10 milliliters of peripheral blood. Per germline, CDR1 DFQATT and CDR2 SNEGSKA (reference sequence). The CDR3 runs to 15 residues. With V trimmed by 3 bases and J by 4 bases, 10 bases remained unmatched. Sequenced material: blood. The rearrangement uses TRBV20-1 and TRBJ2-7; 9 bases line up with TRBD1. This receptor was obtained from a woman of 80 years or more in good health. In nucleotides, the CDR3 is TGCAGTGCTAGTCGTCCGGACAGGGGAAAGTACGAGCAGTACTTC. Its protein is CSASRPDRGKYEQYF.